This is a list of T cell receptor beta chains from one sample in a study of cytomegalovirus exposure and HLA in healthy donors. Measured with immunoSEQ multiplex PCR; TCRdb has only the in-frame clones, and not every one. The table shows about 150,000 clones, with roughly 85% occurring only once. Sequenced input: PBMCs. The receptors come from a male donor in good health and CMV-seronegative. Both conserved end residues are part of each CDR3. D genes are given only for firm matches. The listing skips clone size in some rows; elsewhere it reads once, few, many or a size class.

v_call	j_call	clone_size	d_call	cdr3_nt	cdr3_aa
TRBV4-3	TRBJ2-1	NA	TRBD1	TGCGCCAGCAGCCAAGAGGAAGGGACAGGGGGCGCCGAGCAGTTCTTC	CASSQEEGTGGAEQFF
TRBV2	TRBJ2-2	NA	NA	TGTGCCAGCAGGGGACACTCGAACACCGGGGAGCTGTTTTTT	CASRGHSNTGELFF
TRBV5-1	TRBJ1-1	NA	TRBD1	TGCGCCAGCGTTCCAAATCTGGGACAGGGTACTGAAGCTTTCTTT	CASVPNLGQGTEAFF
TRBV5-4	TRBJ1-3	once	NA	TGTGCCAGCAGCCTCCAAGGGGCGTCTGGAAACACCATATATTTT	CASSLQGASGNTIYF
TRBV18	TRBJ2-2	NA	NA	TGTGCCAGCTCACCACCAGGGAGTACCGGGGAGCTGTTTTTT	CASSPPGSTGELFF
TRBV27	TRBJ1-4	NA	NA	TGTGCCAGCAGCGAAAGGCTAGCAGCTAATGAAAAACTGTTTTTT	CASSERLAANEKLFF
TRBV12-5	TRBJ2-5	NA	NA	TGTGCTAGTGGTTTGCCACTGGAGACCCAGTACTTC	CASGLPLETQYF
TRBV7-2	TRBJ2-3	NA	NA	TGTGCCAGCAGCACCGTCAGTGATACGCAGTATTTT	CASSTVSDTQYF
TRBV6-1	TRBJ1-2	NA	NA	TGTGCCAGCAGTGAACTTCAGGGCTACACCTTC	CASSELQGYTF
TRBV2	TRBJ1-1	few	NA	TGTGCCAGCAGTGAACCAATCGAACAGGGAGACACTGAAGCTTTCTTT	CASSEPIEQGDTEAFF
TRBV19	TRBJ1-5	NA	NA	TGTGCCAGTAGTATAGATTTCCGGGGGAGCAATCAGCCCCAGCATTTT	CASSIDFRGSNQPQHF
TRBV5-5	TRBJ1-5	NA	NA	TGTGCCAGCAGCTCCACAGGAAACAATCAGCCCCAGCATTTT	CASSSTGNNQPQHF
TRBV5-1	TRBJ1-1	NA	NA	TGCGCCAGCAGATCCCCCCAACAGTCCACTAGAGAAGCTTTCTTT	CASRSPQQSTREAFF
TRBV6-5	TRBJ2-7	NA	TRBD1	TGTGCCAGCAGTTCCGGGACAGGGGACTACGAGCAGTACTTC	CASSSGTGDYEQYF
TRBV6-5	TRBJ1-2	once	TRBD1	TGTGCCAGCAGCTTGACAGGGGCTAATAACTATGGCTACACCTTC	CASSLTGANNYGYTF
TRBV14	TRBJ1-2	NA	NA	TGTGCCAGCAGCCAAGCAAATAGCGTATACAGGGCTGGCTACACCTTC	CASSQANSVYRAGYTF
TRBV11-2	TRBJ1-2	NA	NA	TGTGCCAGCAGCATCTCAGTGGACTATGGCTACACCTTC	CASSISVDYGYTF
TRBV4-3	TRBJ2-7	NA	TRBD2	TGCGCCAGCAGCCAAGGATCTAGCGGGAACTACGAGCAGTACTTC	CASSQGSSGNYEQYF
TRBV6-5	TRBJ2-2	NA	NA	TGTGCCAGCAGTTACCCTGTGGGGAGCGGGACCGGGGAGCTGTTTTTT	CASSYPVGSGTGELFF
TRBV11-3	TRBJ1-1	NA	NA	TGTGCCAGCAGCCGGGGGGCCCAGAACACTGAAGCTTTCTTT	CASSRGAQNTEAFF
TRBV9	TRBJ2-7	NA	NA	TGTGCCAGCAGTCACAGGCCTGGGGAATACGAGCAGTACTTC	CASSHRPGEYEQYF
TRBV30	TRBJ1-6	NA	NA	TGTGCCTGGAGCACCGGGACACCTTATTCACCCCTCCACTTT	CAWSTGTPYSPLHF
TRBV4-3	TRBJ2-1	few	TRBD2	TGCGCCAGCAGCCAAGAATGGGGGACTAGCGGTATCTATGAGCAGTTCTTC	CASSQEWGTSGIYEQFF
TRBV7-2	TRBJ2-5	NA	TRBD1	TGTGCCAGCCTAGGTTCGAGGGGGCTACAAGAGACCCAGTACTTC	CASLGSRGLQETQYF
TRBV18	TRBJ2-2	NA	TRBD1	TGTGCCAGCTCACCACCGACAGGGGGCGCGAGCGGGGAGCTGTTTTTT	CASSPPTGGASGELFF